This paragraph reports one T cell receptor (beta chain). With 0 bases clipped from V and 7 bases from J, the junction kept 5 bases outside the gene matches. This CDR3 comprises 15 residues. Germline CDR1 and CDR2: MNHEY and SVGAGI. The data originate from a study of blood T cell repertoires in COVID-19. Across the whole study: Sites in the United States, Italy and Spain provided acute and convalescent COVID-19 samples.

Original handling: Using reference gene primer amplification, nucleated cell counts were estimated. This table comes from immunoSEQ multiplex PCR, and its TCRdb copy is limited to in-frame clones, with some not included. That table furnishes V, J and clone size, whereas the DNA furnished D and trimming. This sample yields 90,000 to 100,000 clones, of which around nine tenths are seen a single time; under 13% belongs to the top ten. This TCR was recovered from a man in his fifties with acute or convalescent COVID-19. Sequencing input: peripheral blood. The gene calls are TRBV6-5 and TRBJ1-4; 7 bases map to TRBD1. CDR3 amino acids: CASSYSPGGGEKLFF. CDR3 sequence (DNA): TGTGCCAGCAGTTACTCGCCAGGGGGAGGTGAAAAACTGTTTTTT.